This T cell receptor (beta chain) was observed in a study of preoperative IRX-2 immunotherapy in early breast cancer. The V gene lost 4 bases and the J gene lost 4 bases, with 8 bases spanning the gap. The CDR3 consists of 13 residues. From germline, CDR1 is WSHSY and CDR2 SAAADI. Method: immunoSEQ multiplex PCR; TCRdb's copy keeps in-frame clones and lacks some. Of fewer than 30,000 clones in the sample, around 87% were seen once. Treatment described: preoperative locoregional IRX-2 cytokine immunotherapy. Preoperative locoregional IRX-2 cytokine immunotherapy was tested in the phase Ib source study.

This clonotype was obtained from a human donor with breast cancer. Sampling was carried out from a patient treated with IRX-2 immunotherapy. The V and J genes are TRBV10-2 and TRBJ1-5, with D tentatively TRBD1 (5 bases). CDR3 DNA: TGCGCCAGCAGTGGGGACGGGAATCAGCCCCAGCATTTT. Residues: CASSGDGNQPQHF.